One and the same sample provided the 27 T cell receptor beta chains below, sequenced in a study of OX40 agonist ivuxolimab in advanced cancers. Measured with immunoSEQ multiplex PCR; TCRdb has only the in-frame clones, and not every one. Of some 35,000 clones detected, about three quarters appear once; the ten largest clones hold about 8.8%. The sequences come from CD4+ or CD8+ T cells sorted from blood, collected in a trial of the OX40 agonist ivuxolimab. The receptors derive from an adult with an advanced solid tumor such as melanoma, head and neck, liver or kidney cancer.

On this clone itself: Relative to the germline gene, one junction end is altered; a read error may explain this. This chain uses TRBV7-7 with TRBJ2-7; D is ambiguous. The germline gives CDR1 SSHAT, CDR2 FNYEAQ (reference sequence). This CDR3 contains 14 residues. CDR3 sequence: CASSPQRISYEQYF. The CDR3 DNA follows: TGTGCTAGCAGCCCACAGAGGATCTCCTACGAGCAGTACTTC. The variable domain in full, with the rest retrieved from reference TRBV7-7 and TRBJ2-7, is GAGVSQSPRYKVTKRGQDVTLRCDPISSHATLYWYQQALGQGPEFLTYFNYEAQPDKSGLPSDRFSAERPEGSISTLTIQRTEQRDSAMYRCASSPQRISYEQYFGPGTRLTVT.

The chain employs TRBV11-1 and TRBJ1-2; 8 nucleotides align to TRBD1. CDR1 is SGHAT and CDR2 is FQDESV in the germline V gene (reference sequence). This CDR3 comprises 14 residues. The junction had 10 bases not matched to a gene; V was cut back by 6 bases and J by 7 bases. Here the CDR3 DNA reads TGTGCCAGCAGTCGAACTCAGGGGGCTGCTGGCTACACCTTC. Translated: CASSRTQGAAGYTF.

The chain recombines TRBV7-3 with TRBJ2-1; no clear D. Trimming shortened V by 5 bases and J by 6 bases, and 11 bases separated the two germline ends. The CDR3 sequence is 13 residues long. The V gene's germline CDR1 is SGHTA and CDR2 FQGTGA. Written as DNA, the CDR3 is TGTGCCAGCAGCAAGGTCCTCCGCAATGAGCAGTTCTTC. Translated, it gives CASSKVLRNEQFF.

The chain couples TRBV28 to TRBJ2-2; a weak D match, TRBD2 (6 bases). From germline, CDR1 is MDHEN and CDR2 SYDVKM. The CDR3 is 14 amino acids. V lost 6 bases and J lost 1, with 9 bases in between. The chain's CDR3 is CASRGGVNTGELFF. The CDR3, as DNA: TGTGCCAGCAGGGGCGGGGTGAACACCGGGGAGCTGTTTTTT.

This rearrangement joins TRBV18 to TRBJ2-7; no definite D call. CDR1 KGHSH and CDR2 LQKENI come from the germline V gene. This CDR3 is 13 amino acids long. V lost 2 bases and J lost 0, with 5 bases in between. The CDR3 DNA follows: TGTGCCAGCTCACCAGGAGTCTCCTACGAGCAGTACTTC. Residues: CASSPGVSYEQYF.

Comment on this clone: Germline and junction disagree at one end, which may indicate a read error. This sample also contains other DNA sequences that code for the same CDR3. This chain uses TRBV7-8 with TRBJ2-7, with TRBD2 matching over 16 bases. This CDR3 has 15 residues. From germline, CDR1 is SGHVS and CDR2 FQNEAQ. This chain's CDR3 is CASTSGLAGGKEQYF. In DNA, the CDR3 is TGCGCCAGCACCTCGGGACTAGCGGGAGGGAAAGAGCAGTACTTC.

J is TRBJ2-3 and V is TRBV30; D perhaps matches TRBD2 (5 bases). This CDR3 is built from 16 residues. Germline loops: CDR1 GTSNPN, CDR2 SVGIG (reference sequence). V dropped 6 bases and J dropped 4 bases, with 23 bases sitting between them. In DNA, the CDR3 is TGTGCCTGCCCTTTGGGGTGGGGAAACGGGGCAGATACGCAGTATTTT. Translated, it gives CACPLGWGNGADTQYF.

This rearrangement joins TRBV15 to TRBJ2-3, with D possibly TRBD2 on 6 matching bases. Germline V gene lookup returns CDR1 LNHNV and CDR2 YYDKDF (reference sequence). V was cut by 0 bases and J by 2 bases, with 12 bases left in between. The CDR3 is made up of 16 amino acids. The CDR3, as DNA: TGTGCCACCAGCAGAGAGCGGGGCGCAGCCACAGATACGCAGTATTTT. It codes for CATSRERGAATDTQYF.

V and J are TRBV7-8 and TRBJ2-7, with D possibly called TRBD1 or TRBD2 (6 bases each). The V gene's germline CDR1 is SGHVS and CDR2 FQNEAQ. V gave up 2 bases and J gave up 0 bases, with 11 bases separating them. The CDR3 contains 15 residues. In DNA, the CDR3 is TGTGCCAGCAGCTTAATGGGGGGCGGCTCCTACGAGCAGTACTTC. It yields the protein CASSLMGGGSYEQYF.

The chain links TRBV6-1 to TRBJ2-7, with TRBD1 matching 9 bases. This CDR3 comprises 14 residues. Per germline, CDR1 MNHNS and CDR2 SASEGT. With 4 bases clipped from V and 2 bases from J, the junction kept 3 bases outside the gene matches. The CDR3 loop is CASSVGQGAYEQYF. DNA of the CDR3: TGTGCCAGCAGTGTGGGACAGGGCGCCTACGAGCAGTACTTC.

This chain joins TRBV5-4 and TRBJ2-5; D unclear. From germline, CDR1 is SGHNT and CDR2 YYREEE (reference sequence). V dropped 4 bases and J dropped 0 bases, with 10 bases sitting between them. This CDR3 comprises 14 residues. The CDR3 loop is CASSEMRNQETQYF. The CDR3 coding sequence is TGTGCCAGCAGCGAAATGCGGAACCAAGAGACCCAGTACTTC.

The chain combines TRBV6-1 with TRBJ1-4; TRBD1 matches 8 bases. The CDR3 has 14 residues. V lost 6 bases and J lost 10; bases outside the gene matches: 10. Germline CDR1 is MNHNS and CDR2 is SASEGT. As DNA, the CDR3 is TGTGCCAGCAGAACGACAGGGGAAATGGCAAAACTGTTTTTT. This codes for CASRTTGEMAKLFF.

This clone was detected once. This chain links TRBV10-1 with TRBJ2-7, with 7 positions matching TRBD2. V gave up 4 bases and J gave up 7 bases; unmatched junction bases: 16. The CDR3 runs to 16 residues. Germline V CDR1 and CDR2: WNHNN, SYGVQD (reference sequence). The CDR3 loop is CASSAGGSGRTGEQYF. The CDR3 DNA follows: TGCGCCAGCAGTGCCGGAGGTAGCGGGCGCACGGGGGAGCAGTACTTC.

This chain links TRBV7-9 with TRBJ1-1; D gene uncertain. Germline loops: CDR1 SEHNR, CDR2 FQNEAQ (reference sequence). V was pared by 3 bases and J by 0 bases, with 8 bases between. The CDR3 covers 14 residues. The DNA for the CDR3 is TGTGCCAGCAGCTTCGGAGTTATGAACACTGAAGCTTTCTTT. The encoded protein is CASSFGVMNTEAFF.

The chain couples TRBV28 to TRBJ2-7; 9 positions match TRBD1. Trimming cost V 8 bases and J 6 bases; bases outside gene matches: 5. This CDR3 is built from 12 residues. The germline gives CDR1 MDHEN, CDR2 SYDVKM. The CDR3 nucleotides read TGTGCCAGCCAGACACAGGGGGCCGAGCAGTACTTC. It encodes CASQTQGAEQYF.

The chain couples TRBV2 to TRBJ2-1; 9 nucleotides align to TRBD2. The junction had 15 bases not matched to a gene; V was cut back by 4 bases and J by 8 bases. The germline gives CDR1 SNHLY, CDR2 FYNNEI. The CDR3 runs to 17 residues. The CDR3 DNA sequence: TGTGCCAGCAGTGGGGTATCAGCGGGAGGTGCGGTTGATGAGCAGTTCTTC. As protein: CASSGVSAGGAVDEQFF.

The gene calls are TRBV19 and TRBJ1-4; the D is unclear. Trimming shortened V by 7 bases and J by 3 bases, and 15 bases separated the two germline ends. The germline V gene has CDR1 LNHDA and CDR2 SQIVND (reference sequence). The CDR3 contains 15 residues. The CDR3 is CASNRRVGANEKLFF. The CDR3 DNA sequence: TGTGCCAGTAACCGGCGGGTTGGGGCTAATGAAAAACTGTTTTTT.

This clone was counted between two and nine times. Different DNA sequences within this sample yield the same CDR3. V gene TRBV9 combines with J gene TRBJ2-7; 7 positions agree with TRBD1. The CDR3 has 13 amino acids. V dropped 3 bases and J dropped 2; count of bases not matched to a gene: 2. Germline loops: CDR1 SGDLS, CDR2 YYNGEE. The CDR3 spells CASSGQGAYEQYF. Written as DNA, the CDR3 is TGTGCCAGCAGCGGACAGGGTGCCTACGAGCAGTACTTC.

The CDR3 loop reads CASSLAGSSTYNEQFF. Here the CDR3 DNA reads TGTGCCAGCAGCTTAGCGGGGTCTAGCACCTACAATGAGCAGTTCTTC. The chain employs TRBV7-8 and TRBJ2-1, with D tentatively TRBD2 (5 bases). With 0 bases removed from V and 2 bases from J, the gap between germline ends came to 11 bases. Germline CDR1 reads SGHVS; CDR2 reads FQNEAQ. The CDR3 extends over 16 amino acids.

CDR3 bases: TGTGCCAGTAGTATAGTGGGGACAGGGACGGACTATGGCTACACCTTC. Protein product: CASSIVGTGTDYGYTF. The J gene is TRBJ1-2, the V gene TRBV19; 9 bases map to TRBD1. CDR3 size: 16 residues. Per the germline V gene, CDR1 is LNHDA and CDR2 is SQIVND (reference sequence). J gave up 3 bases and V 1 base, and 6 bases lay outside the gene matches.

The rearrangement joins TRBV10-1 to TRBJ2-5; 10 nucleotides agree with TRBD2. There are 16 residues in the CDR3. V was pared by 0 bases and J by 1 base, with 2 bases of the junction left unmatched. Germline V gene lookup returns CDR1 WNHNN and CDR2 SYGVQD (reference sequence). The CDR3 loop reads CASSESSGGPQETQYF. The DNA of the CDR3 is TGCGCCAGCAGTGAGTCTAGCGGGGGGCCCCAAGAGACCCAGTACTTC.

The rearrangement joins TRBV18 to TRBJ1-5; no reliable D call. From germline, CDR1 is KGHSH and CDR2 LQKENI. With 3 bases removed from V and 3 bases from J, the gap between germline ends came to 6 bases. There are 13 residues in the CDR3. The DNA for the CDR3 is TGTGCCAGCTCACCGGGCTCCAATCAGCCCCAGCATTTT. Protein sequence: CASSPGSNQPQHF.

For the CDR3, the DNA is TGTGCCAGCTCACCTGACGGGGGGTCCGGGGAGCTGTTTTTT. The encoded protein is CASSPDGGSGELFF. The J gene is TRBJ2-2, the V gene TRBV18; 7 bases agree with TRBD2. Germline V CDR1 and CDR2: KGHSH, LQKENI. This CDR3 has 14 amino acids. J gave up 6 bases and V 3 bases, and 4 bases lay outside the gene matches.

The chain combines TRBV4-2 with TRBJ2-1, with a possible D match to TRBD1 (6 bases). The CDR3 runs to 15 residues. Trimming pared 4 bases from V and 2 bases from J, leaving 12 bases between. Germline assignment: CDR1 LGHNA and CDR2 YNFKEQ. The CDR3 DNA is TGTGCCAGCAGCCGAGACCGGGACACCTACAATGAGCAGTTCTTC. It codes for CASSRDRDTYNEQFF.

This clone was seen more than once but under ten times. Here the CDR3 reads CASSLGQGSGYTF. CDR3 nucleotides: TGTGCCAGCAGTTTGGGACAGGGGTCCGGCTACACCTTC. The genes are TRBV27 and TRBJ1-2, with 10 bases fitting TRBD1. CDR1 is MNHEY and CDR2 is SMNVEV in the germline V gene (reference sequence). The junction had 3 bases not matched to a gene; V was cut back by 3 bases and J by 8 bases. The CDR3 runs to 13 residues.

This sequence joins TRBV4-1 and TRBJ1-1; D unresolved. The CDR3 has 16 residues. Germline V gene data show CDR1 as MGHRA and CDR2 as YSYEKL. The V gene lost 0 bases and the J gene lost 2 bases, with 13 bases spanning the gap. The chain's CDR3 is CASSQEFSHRNTEAFF. The CDR3, as DNA: TGCGCCAGCAGCCAAGAGTTCTCCCATCGAAACACTGAAGCTTTCTTT.

V usage is TRBV28 and J usage is TRBJ2-7; D is unclear. V lost 4 bases and J 0 bases, leaving 13 bases between the germline ends. CDR1 is MDHEN and CDR2 is SYDVKM in the germline V gene. This CDR3 is 15 amino acids long. CDR3 in amino acids: CASSSQTYFSYEQYF. CDR3 nucleotide sequence: TGTGCCAGCAGTTCCCAAACTTACTTCTCCTACGAGCAGTACTTC.